A single sample gave rise to the 20 T cell receptor beta chains below, sequenced in a study of regulatory T cells in long-lasting Graves disease. The sample's time point: newly diagnosed GD, antithyroid drugs for less than 3 months. Making the TCR library involved RNA that had been extracted from PBMCs. Arm-PCR of CDR3 regions and iRepertoire HTBI primers were used to build TCR beta libraries. TCRdb independently ran MiXCR on the multiplex PCR reads; one entry per CDR3 protein. This table has 350,000 to 500,000 distinct CDR3 sequences, roughly 15% appearing once. The data also belong to a second study, concerning T cells in Graves' hyperthyroidism and ophthalmopathy.

Sequencing used peripheral blood mononuclear cells (PBMCs), obtained at new diagnosis, from a patient treated with antithyroid drugs. Source of these receptors: a woman younger than 30 with Graves disease.

In this sample, this clonotype turned up a few times. V usage is TRBV10-3 and J usage is TRBJ2-4; no reliable D call. The CDR3 totals 17 residues. Germline V gene data show CDR1 as ENHRY and CDR2 as SYGVKD. Trimming stripped 3 bases from V and 0 bases from J, with 15 bases between. The CDR3 region has the DNA TGTGCCATCAGTGATGAGCCAGGCAGGTTAGCCAAAAACATTCAGTACTTC. Translating it yields CAISDEPGRLAKNIQYF.

This clonotype was seen more than once but under ten times. This chain connects TRBV20-1 to TRBJ2-1; D possibly matches TRBD1 or TRBD2 (5 bases each). This CDR3 is 17 amino acids long. The germline gives CDR1 DFQATT, CDR2 SNEGSKA (reference sequence). Trimming shortened V by 2 bases and J by 2 bases, and 19 bases separated the two germline ends. CDR3 bases: TGCAGTGCTAGATCGGGACGCAATTTTGGCACCTACAATGAGCAGTTCTTC. Amino acids: CSARSGRNFGTYNEQFF.

The chain joins TRBV11-3 to TRBJ1-6; D not resolved. V was cut by 5 bases and J by 7 bases, with 15 bases left in between. The CDR3 contains 15 residues. Germline CDR1 is SGHNT and CDR2 is YENEEA. CDR3 in amino acids: CASSGTWANNSPLHF. CDR3 in DNA: TGTGCCAGCAGCGGCACCTGGGCCAACAATTCACCCCTCCACTTT.

The chain has TRBV28 and TRBJ2-1; no clear D. Germline V gives CDR1 MDHEN, CDR2 SYDVKM. This CDR3 contains 13 residues. V lost 6 bases, J lost 4 bases, and 10 bases lay in between. The CDR3 nucleotides are TGTGCCAGCAGGGGATGGGCATACAATGAGCAGTTCTTC. It encodes CASRGWAYNEQFF.

The sample holds a few counts of this clonotype. The V call is TRBV6-1, the J call TRBJ1-5; unclear D gene. V lost 6 bases, J lost 3 bases, and 21 bases lay in between. The CDR3 has 17 residues. CDR1 and CDR2 from the germline V gene are MNHNS and SASEGT. The CDR3 DNA sequence: TGTGCCAGCAGCCCCTACCCCCCTGGGAGGTACAATCAGCCCCAGCATTTT. This encodes CASSPYPPGRYNQPQHF.

This sequence joins TRBV5-4 and TRBJ2-7, with 7 bases that match TRBD2. The CDR3 covers 14 residues. From germline, CDR1 is SGHNT and CDR2 YYREEE (reference sequence). V gave up 2 bases and J gave up 4 bases; unmatched junction bases: 6. CDR3 amino acids: CASSFSGTKYEQYF. DNA for the CDR3: TGTGCCAGCAGCTTTTCAGGGACTAAATACGAGCAGTACTTC.

This clonotype was observed at least ten times. The DNA for the CDR3 is TGTGCCAGCAGTTTATGGGGAACGGGCTACAATGAGCAGTTCTTC. Protein: CASSLWGTGYNEQFF. The chain employs TRBV28 and TRBJ2-1; D is ambiguous. CDR1 is MDHEN, CDR2 SYDVKM, per germline. The CDR3 spans 15 residues. V was clipped by 0 bases and J by 3 bases, with 9 bases between them.

The rearrangement joins TRBV24-1 to TRBJ2-1; 11 nucleotides agree with TRBD2. This CDR3 is built from 17 residues. Germline CDR1 reads KGHDR; CDR2 reads SFDVKD. V shed 2 bases, J shed 4 bases, and the junction held 6 bases outside the gene matches. The CDR3 region is CATSDSRLAGGYNEQFF. CDR3 DNA sequence: TGTGCCACCAGTGATTCCCGCCTAGCGGGAGGTTACAATGAGCAGTTCTTC.

This clonotype came up many times. This rearrangement joins TRBV6-1 to TRBJ2-3, with D possibly TRBD2 on 6 matching bases. Trimming took off 6 bases at V and 2 bases at J, with 12 bases between the two ends. The germline V gene has CDR1 MNHNS and CDR2 SASEGT. This CDR3 is built from 14 residues. Here the CDR3 DNA reads TGTGCCAGCAGCCCCGGGAGTCCCACAGATACGCAGTATTTT. This encodes CASSPGSPTDTQYF.

This clonotype was seen ten or more times. V gene TRBV28 combines with J gene TRBJ2-5; TRBD1 aligns across 9 bases. The CDR3 sequence is 14 residues long. Trimming removed 6 bases from V and 2 bases from J; junction bases left unmatched: 4. In germline, CDR1 is MDHEN, CDR2 SYDVKM. CDR3 sequence (DNA): TGTGCCAGCAGCCCCGGACAGGGGCAAGAGACCCAGTACTTC. Protein sequence: CASSPGQGQETQYF.

The rearrangement links TRBV9 to TRBJ1-5; tentative D call: TRBD1 (5 bases). This CDR3 comprises 13 residues. V gave up 5 bases and J gave up 5 bases, with 11 bases separating them. The germline gives CDR1 SGDLS, CDR2 YYNGEE. Written as DNA, the CDR3 is TGTGCCAGCAGGCTGACAGCCGATCAGCCCCAGCATTTT. Translating it yields CASRLTADQPQHF.

This clonotype appeared many times. The chain carries TRBV20-1 and TRBJ2-1, with a weak D call TRBD2 (5 bases). The J call may be faulty, since TRBJ2-5 better matches the DNA end. The CDR3 runs to 16 residues. The germline V gene has CDR1 DFQATT and CDR2 SNEGSKA (reference sequence). The CDR3 coding sequence is TGCAGTGCTAGAGTTCCTCGTTTAGGACTCCAAGAGACCCAGTACTTC. Its translation is CSARVPRLGLQETQYF.

V gene TRBV5-1 combines with J gene TRBJ2-1; 7 positions match TRBD1. Germline V lookup: CDR1 SGHRS, CDR2 YFSETQ. Trimming removed 1 base from V and 6 bases from J; junction bases left unmatched: 7. The CDR3 has 15 amino acids. CDR3 sequence (DNA): TGCGCCAGCAGCTTGCAAACCGGGACAGTCAATGAGCAGTTCTTC. This sequence encodes CASSLQTGTVNEQFF.

This clonotype was counted ten times or more. V is TRBV20-1 and J is TRBJ2-3, with 15 bases matching TRBD2. Germline V CDR1 and CDR2: DFQATT, SNEGSKA (reference sequence). V was pared by 2 bases and J by 6 bases, with 9 bases of the junction left unmatched. This CDR3 spans 17 amino acids. CDR3 residues: CSARSGLAGGPGDTQYF. CDR3 DNA: TGCAGTGCTAGATCAGGACTAGCGGGAGGGCCAGGGGATACGCAGTATTTT.

With respect to this clonotype: A much bigger clone sits one base away, suggesting this may be a read error. The chain couples TRBV7-9 to TRBJ2-7, with D uncertain. The germline V and J ends were trimmed by 1 base and 0 bases, with 7 bases remaining between them. This CDR3 region has 14 residues. The germline CDR1 and CDR2 sequences are SEHNR and FQNEAQ (reference sequence). CDR3 loop: CASSLGQTSYEQYF. The CDR3 nucleotides are TGTGCCAGCAGCTTAGGTCAGACCTCCTACGAGCAGTACTTC.

This clonotype was recorded many times. The genes are TRBV12-3 or TRBV12-4 and TRBJ1-2; 10 bases map to TRBD1. With V trimmed by 5 bases and J by 8 bases, 5 bases remained unmatched. The CDR3 sequence is 13 residues long. The CDR3 protein is CASSPDRGQGYTF. The CDR3 DNA is TGTGCCAGCAGTCCTGACAGGGGGCAAGGCTACACCTTC.

In this sample, this clonotype turned up many times. The J gene is TRBJ1-2, the V gene TRBV7-2, with no clear D. This CDR3 region has 15 residues. Deletions cut 1 base from V and 1 base from J, with 10 bases between. In germline, CDR1 is SGHTA, CDR2 FQGNSA. The CDR3 region is CASSLVGGGNYGYTF. The DNA of the CDR3 is TGTGCCAGCAGCTTAGTCGGCGGCGGTAACTATGGCTACACCTTC. Filled out from reference TRBV7-2 and TRBJ1-2, the complete variable domain reads GAGVSQSPSNKVTEKGKDVELRCDPISGHTALYWYRQSLGQGLEFLIYFQGNSAPDKSGLPSDRFSAERTGGSVSTLTIQRTQQEDSAVYLCASSLVGGGNYGYTFGSGTRLTVV.

Many counts were recorded for this clonotype. This sequence joins TRBV2 and TRBJ2-5; D is ambiguous. The CDR3 totals 14 residues. With 4 bases removed from V and 1 base from J, the gap between germline ends came to 10 bases. Germline V gives CDR1 SNHLY, CDR2 FYNNEI. CDR3 residues: CASSVRQIQETQYF. In nucleotides, the CDR3 is TGTGCCAGCAGTGTTCGCCAAATCCAAGAGACCCAGTACTTC. Full variable domain (missing parts from reference TRBV2 and TRBJ2-5): EPEVTQTPSHQVTQMGQEVILRCVPISNHLYFYWYRQILGQKVEFLVSFYNNEISEKSEIFDDQFSVERPDGSNFTLKIRSTKLEDSAMYFCASSVRQIQETQYFGPGTRLLVL.

This clonotype was counted between two and nine times. CDR3 amino acids: CASSSPGRQGAETQYF. CDR3 nucleotides: TGCGCCAGCAGCTCCCCAGGCCGCCAGGGGGCAGAGACCCAGTACTTC. The rearrangement links TRBV5-1 to TRBJ2-5; TRBD1 matches 8 bases. Per germline, CDR1 SGHRS and CDR2 YFSETQ. V was pared by 3 bases and J by 4 bases, with 11 bases of the junction left unmatched. This CDR3 contains 16 residues.

This clonotype was seen at least ten times. This chain joins TRBV11-2 and TRBJ2-3; D call uncertain. Germline CDR1 and CDR2: SGHAT and FQNNGV. The V end was cut by 2 bases, the J end by 0 bases, with 3 bases between. The CDR3 covers 13 residues. Here the CDR3 DNA reads TGTGCCAGCAGCTTAAGGAGCACAGATACGCAGTATTTT. This codes for CASSLRSTDTQYF.